Presented here are 19 T cell receptor beta chains from one specimen sequenced in a study of OX40 agonist ivuxolimab in advanced cancers. This table comes from immunoSEQ multiplex PCR, and its TCRdb copy is limited to in-frame clones, with some not included. There are tens of thousands of clones in the sample; 70% to 85% occur only once, and 6.3% lies in the top ten. Sample: CD4+ or CD8+ T cells sorted from blood, taken in a trial of the OX40 agonist ivuxolimab. Source of these receptors: an adult with an advanced solid tumor such as melanoma, head and neck, liver or kidney cancer.

As for this clone: One end of the junction varies from germline; a read error may be responsible. V gene TRBV2 combines with J gene TRBJ1-1; 9 bases are shared with TRBD1. The CDR3 is made up of 16 amino acids. CDR1 is SNHLY, CDR2 FYNNEI, per germline. Written as DNA, the CDR3 is TGTGCCAGCAGCGAAGGTACCGGGACAGGGAGGACTGAAGCTTTCTTT. This codes for CASSEGTGTGRTEAFF. The variable domain in full, with the rest retrieved from reference TRBV2 and TRBJ1-1, is EPEVTQTPSHQVTQMGQEVILRCVPISNHLYFYWYRQILGQKVEFLVSFYNNEISEKSEIFDDQFSVERPDGSNFTLKIRSTKLEDSAMYFCASSEGTGTGRTEAFFGQGTRLTVV.

The rearrangement joins TRBV7-9 to TRBJ2-1; 11 nucleotides agree with TRBD2. CDR1 is SEHNR, CDR2 FQNEAQ, per germline (reference sequence). V shed 0 bases, J shed 6 bases, and the junction held 7 bases outside the gene matches. The CDR3 has 17 residues. The CDR3 loop is CASSLALAGGLGNEQFF. As DNA, the CDR3 is TGTGCCAGCAGCTTAGCCCTAGCGGGAGGTTTAGGCAATGAGCAGTTCTTC.

This clone was counted between two and nine times. This chain links TRBV5-4 with TRBJ1-2; no reliable D call. V lost 0 bases, J lost 3 bases, and 6 bases lay in between. This CDR3 contains 13 residues. Germline CDR1 is SGHNT and CDR2 is YYREEE (reference sequence). The CDR3 DNA sequence: TGTGCCAGCAGCTTGGGACGAGACTATGGCTACACCTTC. Protein: CASSLGRDYGYTF.

This clone was counted a few times. The genes are TRBV6-5 and TRBJ2-1, with D unresolved. CDR3 length: 16 residues. Germline-derived CDR1 and CDR2 are MNHEY and SVGAGI. V lost 4 bases to trimming and J lost 0 bases, with 13 bases between them. The CDR3 DNA reads as TGTGCCAGCAGTTCCAGTTACATTGTCTCCTACAATGAGCAGTTCTTC. It translates to CASSSSYIVSYNEQFF.

The chain employs TRBV7-6 and TRBJ2-1; D is ambiguous. The V gene's germline CDR1 is SGHVS and CDR2 FNYEAQ. The ends were cut back, 5 bases at V and 4 bases at J, with 12 bases in the middle. The CDR3 totals 14 residues. CDR3 DNA: TGTGCCAGCAGCCTAGGTCAACAGTACAATGAGCAGTTCTTC. It is translated as CASSLGQQYNEQFF.

The chain links TRBV30 to TRBJ2-3; D possibly corresponds to TRBD2 (6 bases). The length of the CDR3 is 14 residues. CDR1 is GTSNPN, CDR2 SVGIG, per germline (reference sequence). V dropped 2 bases and J dropped 4 bases, with 13 bases sitting between them. The CDR3 here is CAWSTGTAADTQYF. Here the CDR3 DNA reads TGTGCCTGGAGTACCGGGACTGCCGCAGATACGCAGTATTTT.

The rearrangement joins TRBV28 to TRBJ1-2; D may be TRBD1 (5 bases). The CDR3 has 12 residues. The germline V gene has CDR1 MDHEN and CDR2 SYDVKM. Trimming removed 6 bases from V and 4 bases from J, with 9 bases in between. This chain's CDR3 is CASSGHPYGYTF. CDR3 in DNA: TGTGCCAGCAGCGGACACCCCTATGGCTACACCTTC.

The chain couples TRBV19 to TRBJ1-5; possibly TRBD1 for D (6 bases). Trimming left V 8 bases short and J 1 base short, with 30 bases between. The CDR3 is made up of 20 amino acids. The V gene's germline CDR1 is LNHDA and CDR2 SQIVND (reference sequence). In DNA, the CDR3 is TGTGCCAGTTCTCAAGGCGTCCTAAACACAGGGAAGAGAAGCAATCAGCCCCAGCATTTT. The encoded protein is CASSQGVLNTGKRSNQPQHF.

Only a few counts were recorded for this clone. The chain uses TRBV5-1 and TRBJ1-1, with D maybe TRBD1 (5 bases). The CDR3 length is 13 residues. CDR1 is SGHRS and CDR2 is YFSETQ in the germline V gene. V was pared by 4 bases and J by 4 bases, with 11 bases between. The CDR3 here is CASSGAGFTEAFF. In DNA, the CDR3 is TGCGCCAGCAGCGGCGCAGGGTTCACTGAAGCTTTCTTT.

The chain employs TRBV5-1 and TRBJ1-2; D possibly corresponds to TRBD1 (5 bases). Per germline, CDR1 SGHRS and CDR2 YFSETQ. Between the trimmed V and J ends, which lost 4 bases and 6 bases, there was a span of 19 bases. The CDR3 spans 15 residues. The CDR3 sequence: CASSRQHPGADGYTF. CDR3 sequence (DNA): TGCGCCAGCAGCCGACAACACCCCGGGGCCGATGGCTACACCTTC.

This chain uses TRBV25-1 with TRBJ1-3; D unresolved. Germline V gene lookup returns CDR1 MGHDK and CDR2 SYGVNS. The CDR3 totals 13 residues. The ends were cut back, 1 base at V and 5 bases at J, with 6 bases in the middle. CDR3 coding DNA: TGTGCCAGCAGTGAATCGAGTAGAAACACCATATATTTT. It codes for CASSESSRNTIYF.

To note about this clone: The sample contains more than one DNA sequence encoding this CDR3. This chain joins TRBV18 and TRBJ2-1; maybe TRBD2 (6 bases). The V and J ends lost 3 bases and 6 bases respectively, with 9 bases between them. Germline V gene sequence: CDR1 KGHSH, CDR2 LQKENI. CDR3 length: 13 residues. CDR3 in amino acids: CASSPGTRNEQFF. The CDR3 DNA follows: TGTGCCAGCTCACCTGGGACTCGCAATGAGCAGTTCTTC. Looking up the rest from reference TRBV18 and TRBJ2-1 gives the full variable domain: NAGVMQNPRHLVRRRGQEARLRCSPMKGHSHVYWYRQLPEEGLKFMVYLQKENIIDESGMPKERFSAEFPKEGPSILRIQQVVRGDSAAYFCASSPGTRNEQFFGPGTRLTVL.

The chain couples TRBV5-1 to TRBJ2-2, with TRBD1 matching over 8 bases. Per the germline V gene, CDR1 is SGHRS and CDR2 is YFSETQ. The CDR3 spans 15 residues. V trimming: 3 bases; J trimming: 6 bases; junction bases outside the gene matches: 7. CDR3 sequence reads: CASSSQGGGSGELFF. CDR3 bases: TGCGCCAGCAGCTCACAGGGGGGAGGCTCCGGGGAGCTGTTTTTT.

The chain has TRBV19 and TRBJ2-7; 9 bases fit TRBD2. The CDR3 spans 15 residues. Looked up from germline, CDR1 is LNHDA and CDR2 is SQIVND (reference sequence). With V trimmed by 3 bases and J by 3 bases, 6 bases remained unmatched. The DNA for the CDR3 is TGTGCCAGTAGTATGGCTAGCGGGATCCTCTACGAGCAGTACTTC. Protein: CASSMASGILYEQYF.

The chain joins TRBV2 to TRBJ1-1; 7 positions agree with TRBD1. This CDR3 has 14 amino acids. V shed 4 bases and J 0 bases; nucleotides not matched to a gene: 2. The germline CDR1 and CDR2 sequences are SNHLY and FYNNEI. Here the CDR3 DNA reads TGTGCCAGCAGTGGACAGGGCTTGAACACTGAAGCTTTCTTT. Protein sequence: CASSGQGLNTEAFF.

The rearrangement uses TRBV7-9 and TRBJ2-7; D ambiguous. Germline CDR1 SEHNR, CDR2 FQNEAQ (reference sequence). V dropped 1 base and J dropped 0 bases, with 10 bases sitting between them. The CDR3 contains 15 residues. The CDR3 DNA sequence: TGTGCCAGCAGCTTAGGGCAGCGAGTCTCCTACGAGCAGTACTTC. It translates to CASSLGQRVSYEQYF.

The chain recombines TRBV4-1 with TRBJ2-7; no clear D. This CDR3 contains 15 residues. Germline values: CDR1 MGHRA, CDR2 YSYEKL. Trimming took 1 base from V and 3 from J, leaving 13 bases between them. This chain's CDR3 is CASSQGQGPSYEQYF. The CDR3 nucleotides are TGCGCCAGCAGCCAAGGGCAAGGACCCAGCTACGAGCAGTACTTC.

This sequence joins TRBV18 and TRBJ1-1; unclear D gene. The CDR3 totals 15 residues. Germline CDR1 KGHSH, CDR2 LQKENI. V was clipped by 3 bases and J by 1 base, with 12 bases between them. The CDR3 sequence: CASSPGRGTNTEAFF. The CDR3 DNA sequence: TGTGCCAGCTCACCTGGCCGGGGAACGAACACTGAAGCTTTCTTT.

The gene calls are TRBV29-1 and TRBJ1-2; a weak D match, TRBD1 (5 bases). Trimming took 4 bases from V and 4 from J, leaving 10 bases between them. CDR1 is SQVTM, CDR2 ANQGSEA, per germline. There are 12 residues in the CDR3. CDR3 protein: CSVGGRSYGYTF. CDR3 in DNA: TGCAGCGTTGGGGGCAGGAGCTATGGCTACACCTTC.